Presented here are 30 T cell receptor beta chains from one specimen sequenced in a study of memory CD4+ T cells and cytomegalovirus serostatus. The sort gate was single viable CD3+CD4+CD8-CD45RO+ cells for memory CD4+ T cells. TCRdb's copy holds only in-frame clones and misses some; the assay was immunoSEQ multiplex PCR. The sample yields more than 45,000 clones, 60% to 80% seen once. The specimen was memory CD4+ T cells from blood. Receptors were obtained from an adult in good health and CMV-seropositive.

V gene TRBV2 combines with J gene TRBJ1-2, with D tentatively TRBD1 (5 bases). Germline CDR1 is SNHLY and CDR2 is FYNNEI. CDR3 length: 13 residues. With 6 bases removed from V and 2 bases from J, the gap between germline ends came to 10 bases. The CDR3 nucleotides are TGTGCCAGCAGCTTAACAGGAAACTATGGCTACACCTTC. Amino acid sequence: CASSLTGNYGYTF.

V gene TRBV19 combines with J gene TRBJ1-5, with 9 nucleotides matching TRBD1. Germline loops: CDR1 LNHDA, CDR2 SQIVND (reference sequence). The J segment lost 6 bases and the V segment lost 8 bases, leaving 11 bases of the junction unmatched. The CDR3 spans 15 residues. The CDR3 DNA reads TGTGCCAGTTCGGGGGACAGGGAGGTTTCTCAGCCCCAGCATTTT. Translated: CASSGDREVSQPQHF. Combining the CDR3 with reference TRBV19 and TRBJ1-5 gives the whole variable domain DGGITQSPKYLFRKEGQNVTLSCEQNLNHDAMYWYRQDPGQGLRLIYYSQIVNDFQKGDIAEGYSVSREKKESFPLTVTSAQKNPTAFYLCASSGDREVSQPQHFGDGTRLSIL.

This clone was detected only a few times. The chain combines TRBV4-1 with TRBJ1-6; no reliable D call. Germline loops: CDR1 MGHRA, CDR2 YSYEKL. Trimming left V 0 bases short and J 7 bases short, with 10 bases between. This CDR3 contains 15 residues. The CDR3 DNA sequence: TGCGCCAGCAGCCAAGATTGGGGTTACAATTCACCCCTCCACTTT. Translated, it gives CASSQDWGYNSPLHF.

CDR3 loop: CASSANPDSNTQYF. The CDR3 DNA follows: TGTGCCAGCAGCGCTAACCCGGACTCAAATACGCAGTATTTT. The chain joins TRBV9 to TRBJ2-3; a weak D match, TRBD2 (5 bases). The germline V gene encodes CDR1 SGDLS and CDR2 YYNGEE. This CDR3 has 14 residues. Trimming cost V 3 bases and J 7 bases, with 15 bases left between them.

Concerning this clone: This sample also contains other DNA sequences that code for the same CDR3. The gene calls are TRBV28 and TRBJ1-1; D unclear. V lost 6 bases to trimming and J lost 5 bases, with 7 bases between them. Per the germline V gene, CDR1 is MDHEN and CDR2 is SYDVKM. The CDR3 is 11 amino acids. CDR3 nucleotide sequence: TGTGCCAGCAGGTCCTATACTGAAGCTTTCTTT. This encodes CASRSYTEAFF.

This clone has ten or more counts. This chain links TRBV5-1 with TRBJ2-2, with D uncertain. The CDR3 consists of 13 residues. The germline V gene encodes CDR1 SGHRS and CDR2 YFSETQ. V dropped 1 base and J dropped 7 bases, with 8 bases sitting between them. The CDR3 nucleotides read TGCGCCAGCAGCTTGTTATCAGACGGGGAGCTGTTTTTT. This gives the protein CASSLLSDGELFF.

V is TRBV10-2 and J is TRBJ1-5; D gene unclear. Germline V gene lookup returns CDR1 WSHSY and CDR2 SAAADI. Trimming shortened V by 3 bases and J by 7 bases, and 10 bases separated the two germline ends. This CDR3 is built from 13 residues. The CDR3 DNA reads as TGCGCCAGCAGTGACGAGGCTTGGCAGCCCCAGCATTTT. Encoded protein: CASSDEAWQPQHF.

J is TRBJ1-1 and V is TRBV5-1, with TRBD1 matching over 8 bases. This CDR3 spans 16 amino acids. In germline, CDR1 is SGHRS, CDR2 YFSETQ. Trimming cost V 4 bases and J 1 base; bases outside gene matches: 9. The CDR3 loop is CASSTQGARANTEAFF. The CDR3 coding sequence is TGCGCCAGCAGCACTCAGGGGGCGCGGGCGAACACTGAAGCTTTCTTT.

This clone was detected a few times. The rearrangement joins TRBV21-1 to TRBJ1-2; the D call of TRBD1 is as the table states it, not checked on the DNA. TRBV21-1 is annotated as a pseudogene. The CDR3 spans 17 residues. CDR3 bases: TGTGCCAGCAGCAAAGCGGGCGCTCTTCCCTCAAACTATGGCTACACCTTC. Translating it yields CASSKAGALPSNYGYTF.

This clone was counted a few times. V and J are TRBV2 and TRBJ2-3; weak D call: TRBD1 (5 bases). V lost 4 bases to trimming and J lost 5 bases, with 16 bases between them. This CDR3 comprises 15 residues. The germline CDR1 and CDR2 sequences are SNHLY and FYNNEI. CDR3 protein: CASSVLGDQGDTQYF. The CDR3 nucleotides read TGTGCCAGCAGTGTCTTAGGGGATCAGGGAGATACGCAGTATTTT.

This chain uses TRBV7-2 with TRBJ1-2, with no clear D. Germline CDR1 and CDR2: SGHTA and FQGNSA. Trimming removed 2 bases at V and 7 bases at J, with 8 bases between. The CDR3 contains 12 residues. CDR3 sequence (DNA): TGTGCCAGCAGCTTAAGTTTCGGTGGCTACACCTTC. Protein: CASSLSFGGYTF. Complete variable domain (other parts from reference TRBV7-2 and TRBJ1-2): GAGVSQSPSNKVTEKGKDVELRCDPISGHTALYWYRQSLGQGLEFLIYFQGNSAPDKSGLPSDRFSAERTGGSVSTLTIQRTQQEDSAVYLCASSLSFGGYTFGSGTRLTVV.

The chain employs TRBV21-1 and TRBJ2-3; the tabulated D call, TRBD2, remains unverified against the DNA. TRBV21-1 is an annotated pseudogene. The CDR3 sequence is 15 residues long. CDR3 residues: CASSKEGARGDTQYF. In nucleotides, the CDR3 is TGTGCCAGCAGCAAAGAAGGTGCCAGAGGAGATACGCAGTATTTT.

The V call is TRBV5-4, the J call TRBJ2-1, with 9 bases fitting TRBD2. The V gene end was trimmed by 0 bases and the J gene end by 5 bases; junction bases not matched to a gene: 6. CDR1 is SGHNT, CDR2 YYREEE, per germline (reference sequence). This CDR3 has 16 amino acids. In DNA form, the CDR3 reads TGTGCCAGCAGCTTGGAGGCGGGGGGGCTCCACAATGAGCAGTTCTTC. Protein sequence: CASSLEAGGLHNEQFF.

The chain uses TRBV11-2 and TRBJ2-5; maybe TRBD1 (6 bases). The germline CDR1 and CDR2 sequences are SGHAT and FQNNGV. V lost 5 bases, J lost 1 base, and 11 bases lay in between. This CDR3 is 14 amino acids long. CDR3 sequence: CASSPDRTQETQYF. Written as DNA, the CDR3 is TGTGCCAGCAGCCCCGACAGGACCCAAGAGACCCAGTACTTC.

In its sample, this clone was seen once. This chain connects TRBV6-4 to TRBJ2-1, with 8 bases lining up with TRBD2. V shed 4 bases, J shed 10 bases, and the junction held 6 bases outside the gene matches. Germline assignment: CDR1 MRHNA and CDR2 SNTAGT. This CDR3 region has 13 residues. The DNA of the CDR3 is TGTGCCAGCAGTGTACCGGGGGGGCGAGAGCAGTTCTTC. Translating it yields CASSVPGGREQFF.

The V call is TRBV29-1, the J call TRBJ2-5, with 11 bases that match TRBD1. CDR3 length: 14 amino acids. The germline V gene encodes CDR1 SQVTM and CDR2 ANQGSEA. The V and J ends lost 8 bases and 2 bases, in that order; junction bases with no gene match: 7. In nucleotides, the CDR3 is TGCAGCATGGGAGGGGACAGGGGGCAAGAGACCCAGTACTTC. Translating it yields CSMGGDRGQETQYF. Based on the CDR3 plus reference TRBV29-1 and TRBJ2-5, the full variable domain is SAVISQKPSRDICQRGTSLTIQCQVDSQVTMMFWYRQQPGQSLTLIATANQGSEATYESGFVIDKFPISRPNLTFSTLTVSNMSPEDSSIYLCSMGGDRGQETQYFGPGTRLLVL.

The chain links TRBV28 to TRBJ2-2; 10 bases match TRBD1. This CDR3 has 16 amino acids. V shed 5 bases and J 4 bases; nucleotides not matched to a gene: 7. The germline V gene encodes CDR1 MDHEN and CDR2 SYDVKM. CDR3 residues: CASSPTDRGGTGELFF. CDR3 bases: TGTGCCAGCAGTCCGACGGACAGGGGGGGCACCGGGGAGCTGTTTTTT.

The CDR3 DNA reads TGCAGCGTTGGGGACAGTGGAAACACCATATATTTT. Protein: CSVGDSGNTIYF. The rearrangement links TRBV29-1 to TRBJ1-3; 7 nucleotides align to TRBD1. V trimming: 4 bases; J trimming: 3 bases; junction bases outside the gene matches: 0. This CDR3 is 12 amino acids long. Germline CDR1 and CDR2: SQVTM and ANQGSEA.

This rearrangement joins TRBV6-6 to TRBJ1-5; the D is unclear. Germline-derived CDR1 and CDR2 are MNHNY and SVGAGI (reference sequence). There are 12 residues in the CDR3. The V end was cut by 4 bases, the J end by 11 bases, with 12 bases between. CDR3 protein: CASSSGRVAQHF. CDR3 nucleotides: TGTGCCAGCAGTTCAGGACGAGTCGCCCAGCATTTT.

This clone was observed a handful of times. The V call is TRBV9, the J call TRBJ2-1; perhaps TRBD1 as D (5 bases). V was cut by 0 bases and J by 7 bases, with 11 bases left in between. Germline V gene sequence: CDR1 SGDLS, CDR2 YYNGEE. CDR3 length: 14 amino acids. The CDR3 sequence: CASSVESGRNEQFF. Written as DNA, the CDR3 is TGTGCCAGCAGCGTAGAATCAGGGCGGAATGAGCAGTTCTTC.

This chain links TRBV7-2 with TRBJ1-2, with no clear D. V lost 2 bases to trimming and J lost 4 bases, with 17 bases between them. Looked up from germline, CDR1 is SGHTA and CDR2 is FQGNSA. The CDR3 runs 16 residues. The DNA for the CDR3 is TGTGCCAGCAGCTTAACGGGCCTTATTCATCTCTATGGCTACACCTTC. It codes for CASSLTGLIHLYGYTF.

The V gene is TRBV5-1, the J gene TRBJ1-4; TRBD1 aligns across 7 bases. Germline loops: CDR1 SGHRS, CDR2 YFSETQ. V dropped 0 bases and J dropped 6; count of bases not matched to a gene: 5. CDR3 length equals 15 residues. CDR3 sequence: CASSLGQGQDEKLFF. The CDR3, as DNA: TGCGCCAGCAGCTTGGGACAGGGTCAGGATGAAAAACTGTTTTTT.

J is TRBJ2-3 and V is TRBV27, with D possibly being TRBD1 (5 bases). Germline V gene sequence: CDR1 MNHEY, CDR2 SMNVEV (reference sequence). This CDR3 is 15 amino acids long. The V gene lost 1 base and the J gene lost 2 bases, with 10 bases spanning the gap. The CDR3 bases are TGTGCCAGCAGTTTATTCCAGGGTTCCACAGATACGCAGTATTTT. This translates into CASSLFQGSTDTQYF.

The rearrangement joins TRBV4-1 to TRBJ2-3, with D hard to call. CDR3 length: 14 amino acids. Germline CDR1 MGHRA, CDR2 YSYEKL. Trimming stripped 1 base from V and 3 bases from J, with 8 bases between. The CDR3 region is CASSQAHQTDTQYF. The CDR3, as DNA: TGCGCCAGCAGCCAAGCCCACCAGACAGATACGCAGTATTTT.

The chain employs TRBV6-5 and TRBJ1-6, with unresolved D. Deletions cut 1 base from V and 8 bases from J, with 3 bases between. Per the germline V gene, CDR1 is MNHEY and CDR2 is SVGAGI. The CDR3 has 12 residues. The chain's CDR3 is CASSYLDSPLHF. CDR3 coding DNA: TGTGCCAGCAGTTACTTGGATTCACCCCTCCACTTT.

The chain links TRBV29-1 to TRBJ2-3, with D possibly TRBD2 on 5 matching bases. Deletions cut 7 bases from V and 3 bases from J, with 14 bases between. CDR1 SQVTM and CDR2 ANQGSEA come from the germline V gene. The CDR3 is 13 residues long. The CDR3 loop is CSAGERSTDTQYF. In DNA form, the CDR3 reads TGCAGCGCCGGGGAGCGGAGTACAGATACGCAGTATTTT.

The rearrangement joins TRBV5-6 to TRBJ2-1; 7 bases are a match to TRBD1. V trimming: 0 bases; J trimming: 13 bases; junction bases outside the gene matches: 4. Germline CDR1 is SGHDT and CDR2 is YYEEEE. The CDR3 loop spans 12 amino acids. Here the CDR3 DNA reads TGTGCCAGCAGCTTGGGGACAGGCCATCAGTTCTTC. Encoded protein: CASSLGTGHQFF. Together with reference TRBV5-6 and TRBJ2-1, the CDR3 gives the full variable domain: DAGVTQSPTHLIKTRGQQVTLRCSPKSGHDTVSWYQQALGQGPQFIFQYYEEEERQRGNFPDRFSGHQFPNYSSELNVNALLLGDSALYLCASSLGTGHQFFGPGTRLTVL.

The chain carries TRBV4-3 and TRBJ2-7; D may be TRBD2 (5 bases). This CDR3 is built from 14 residues. The V end lost 0 bases, the J end lost 6 bases, and 12 bases lay between the germline ends. Germline CDR1 LGHNA, CDR2 YSLEER. The DNA of the CDR3 is TGCGCCAGCAGCCAAGAGAGGAGGCAGGCCGAGCAGTACTTC. This codes for CASSQERRQAEQYF.

Only one count was recorded for this clone. The chain employs TRBV7-8 and TRBJ1-1, with a weak D call TRBD1 (5 bases). Germline loops: CDR1 SGHVS, CDR2 FQNEAQ. CDR3 length: 16 residues. Trimming shortened V by 0 bases and J by 1 base, and 12 bases separated the two germline ends. This CDR3 reads CASSLARTNPNTEAFF. Written as DNA, the CDR3 is TGTGCCAGCAGCTTAGCCCGGACAAATCCGAACACTGAAGCTTTCTTT.

The chain has TRBV10-1 and TRBJ2-7; weak D call: TRBD2 (7 bases). V was trimmed by 8 bases and J by 6 bases, leaving 17 bases between them. Germline assignment: CDR1 WNHNN and CDR2 SYGVQD (reference sequence). The CDR3 is 13 residues long. DNA of the CDR3: TGCGCCAGCCCGGAGGGGGGGCGGGGCGAGCAGTACTTC. It yields the protein CASPEGGRGEQYF.